The rows below give T cell receptor beta chains drawn from one sample of a study of OX40 agonist ivuxolimab in advanced cancers. The table came from immunoSEQ multiplex PCR; TCRdb's copy has only in-frame clones and leaves some out. The sample includes under 100,000 clones, approximately 84% of them seen just once. The source was CD4+ or CD8+ T cells sorted from blood, collected in a trial of the OX40 agonist ivuxolimab. Receptor source: an adult with an advanced solid tumor such as melanoma, head and neck, liver or kidney cancer. The CDR3 runs from the conserved cysteine through the conserved F or W.

cdr3_aa: CASSVRDGYTF
v_call: TRBV9

cdr3_aa: CASSEGQGATDTQYF
v_call: TRBV6-1

cdr3_aa: CASSQGSGSGNTIYF
v_call: TRBV6-5

cdr3_aa: CACAGGGHSTDTQYF
v_call: TRBV30

cdr3_aa: CASSLGRSGPYEQYF
v_call: TRBV7-2

cdr3_aa: CASSFDRGYTF
v_call: TRBV5-6

cdr3_aa: CASSQVWSRNTEAFF
v_call: TRBV4-3

cdr3_aa: CASSVGDRTYEQYF
v_call: TRBV9

cdr3_aa: CASSPRGGLYNEQFF
v_call: TRBV7-2

cdr3_aa: CASSLEYPGGYGYTF
v_call: TRBV13

cdr3_aa: CASSQTSGGRDTQYF
v_call: TRBV13

cdr3_aa: CASSSAGGSTDTQYF
v_call: TRBV9

cdr3_aa: CASSPPDISYEQYF
v_call: TRBV5-1

cdr3_aa: CASSKRPGCTDTQYF
v_call: TRBV21-1

cdr3_aa: CAISATQVMNTEAFF
v_call: TRBV10-3

cdr3_aa: CASSHWGQGGYEQYF
v_call: TRBV23-1

cdr3_aa: CASSESGLVYEQYF
v_call: TRBV6-1

cdr3_aa: CAISPGPVESGNTIYF
v_call: TRBV10-3

cdr3_aa: CASSSRTSGGNTGELFF
v_call: TRBV7-2

cdr3_aa: CASSIEYRTYEQYF
v_call: TRBV19

cdr3_aa: CASSFVAVTSSGNTIYF
v_call: TRBV7-2

cdr3_aa: CASRDRANSPLHF
v_call: TRBV6-5

cdr3_aa: CASSQDRSYEQFF
v_call: TRBV4-3

cdr3_aa: CASSLGTGVSNTGELFF
v_call: TRBV5-1

cdr3_aa: CASSLTGVGSGNTIYF
v_call: TRBV27

cdr3_aa: CASSIVGSGGGRDTQYF
v_call: TRBV19

cdr3_aa: CASSIGGTLNTGELFF
v_call: TRBV19

cdr3_aa: CASSLGWGSGNTIYF
v_call: TRBV5-6

cdr3_aa: CASSLDRVTDTQYF
v_call: TRBV7-2

cdr3_aa: CASSLSRGSSGEQFF
v_call: TRBV4-1

cdr3_aa: CASSLASGTANEKLFF
v_call: TRBV27

cdr3_aa: CASNRRNNEKLFF
v_call: TRBV19

cdr3_aa: CASGLELGEKLFF
v_call: TRBV12-5

cdr3_aa: CASSPASRDTGELFF
v_call: TRBV11-2

cdr3_aa: CASSLLAGAITDTQYF
v_call: TRBV7-3

cdr3_aa: CASSPARGLAGGRNEQFF
v_call: TRBV7-2

cdr3_aa: CASSPLMGGISTDTQYF
v_call: TRBV19

cdr3_aa: CASKILGGSTDTQYF
v_call: TRBV11-2

cdr3_aa: CAGSSDRTGEQYF
v_call: TRBV7-2

cdr3_aa: CSVDGERNEQFF
v_call: TRBV29-1

cdr3_aa: CASSERLAGGLNTGELFF
v_call: TRBV6-1

cdr3_aa: CASSLGPIQYF
v_call: TRBV7-9

cdr3_aa: CASSPRPEGQGARGEQFF
v_call: TRBV18

cdr3_aa: CASSLSGQSRGYTF
v_call: TRBV7-9